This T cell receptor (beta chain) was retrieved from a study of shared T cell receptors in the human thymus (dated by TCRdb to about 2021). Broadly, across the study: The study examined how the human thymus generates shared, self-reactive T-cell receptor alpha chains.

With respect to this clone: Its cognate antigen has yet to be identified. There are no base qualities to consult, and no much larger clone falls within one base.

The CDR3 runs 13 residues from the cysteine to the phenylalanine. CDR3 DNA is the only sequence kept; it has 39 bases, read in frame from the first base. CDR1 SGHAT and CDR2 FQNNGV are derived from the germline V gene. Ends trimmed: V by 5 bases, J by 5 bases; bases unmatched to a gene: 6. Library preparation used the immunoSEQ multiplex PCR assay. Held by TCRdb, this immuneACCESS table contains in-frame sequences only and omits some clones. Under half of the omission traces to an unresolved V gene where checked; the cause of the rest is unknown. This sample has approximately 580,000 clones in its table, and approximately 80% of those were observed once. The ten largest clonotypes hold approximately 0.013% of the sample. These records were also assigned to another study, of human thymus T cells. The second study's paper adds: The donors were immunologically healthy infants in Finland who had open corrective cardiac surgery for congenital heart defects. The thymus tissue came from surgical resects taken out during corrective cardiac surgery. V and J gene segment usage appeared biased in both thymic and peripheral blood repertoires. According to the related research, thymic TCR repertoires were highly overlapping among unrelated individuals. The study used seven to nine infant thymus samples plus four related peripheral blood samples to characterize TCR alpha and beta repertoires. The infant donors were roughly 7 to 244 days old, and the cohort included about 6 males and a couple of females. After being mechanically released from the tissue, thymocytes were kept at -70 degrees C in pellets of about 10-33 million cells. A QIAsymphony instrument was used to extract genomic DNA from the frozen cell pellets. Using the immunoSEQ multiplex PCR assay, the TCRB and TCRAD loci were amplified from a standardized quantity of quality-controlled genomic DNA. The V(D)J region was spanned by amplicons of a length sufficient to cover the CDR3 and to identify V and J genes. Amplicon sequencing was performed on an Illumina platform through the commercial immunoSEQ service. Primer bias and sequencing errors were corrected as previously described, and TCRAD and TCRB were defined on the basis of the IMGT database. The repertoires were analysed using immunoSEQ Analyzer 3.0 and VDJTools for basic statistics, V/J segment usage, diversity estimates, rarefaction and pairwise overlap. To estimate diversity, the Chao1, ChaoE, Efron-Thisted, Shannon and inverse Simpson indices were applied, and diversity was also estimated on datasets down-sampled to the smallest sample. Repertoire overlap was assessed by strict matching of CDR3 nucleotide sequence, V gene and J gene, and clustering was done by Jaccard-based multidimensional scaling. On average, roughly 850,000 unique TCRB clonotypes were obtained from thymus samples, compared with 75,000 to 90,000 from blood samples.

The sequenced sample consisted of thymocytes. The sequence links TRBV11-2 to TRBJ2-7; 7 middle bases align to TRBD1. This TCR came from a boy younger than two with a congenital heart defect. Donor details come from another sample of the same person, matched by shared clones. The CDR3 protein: CASSAQGSHEQYF. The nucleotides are TGTGCCAGCAGCGCACAGGGGTCCCACGAGCAGTACTTC.